The rows below give T cell receptor beta chains drawn from one sample of a study of OX40 agonist ivuxolimab in advanced cancers. TCRdb's copy holds only in-frame clones and misses some; the assay was immunoSEQ multiplex PCR. The table shows tens of thousands of clones, with about four fifths occurring only once. The sequences come from CD4+ or CD8+ T cells sorted from blood, collected in a trial of the OX40 agonist ivuxolimab. The source of these receptors is an adult with an advanced solid tumor such as melanoma, head and neck, liver or kidney cancer. Both conserved end residues are part of each CDR3.

j_call,v_call,cdr3_aa
TRBJ2-2,TRBV18,CASSITGTAGTGELFF
TRBJ1-1,TRBV30,CACSSGTGGARAFF
TRBJ1-1,TRBV5-5,CASMTGLNTEAFF
TRBJ2-5,TRBV9,CASSQNAGIQETQYF
TRBJ1-5,TRBV28,CASSIRTGLLHQPQHF
TRBJ1-2,TRBV6-5,CASSPLYQDGYTF
TRBJ1-2,TRBV10-3,CAISDGSDGYGYTF
TRBJ1-3,TRBV5-4,CASSPGQGAFGNTIYF
TRBJ1-2,TRBV9,CASSTGHRNYGYTF
TRBJ1-1,TRBV9,CASSVDRGTEAFF
TRBJ2-1,TRBV15,CATSRDRGGTNEQFF
TRBJ2-1,TRBV7-2,CASSTSGITNEQFF
TRBJ2-3,TRBV27,CASSLPTSGGTDTQYF
TRBJ2-7,TRBV30,CAWSKGTGGYEQYF
TRBJ1-1,TRBV18,CASSPPTGNTEAFF
TRBJ1-2,TRBV7-2,CASSNFTYGYTF
TRBJ2-7,TRBV10-3,CAIRGDRDLEYF
TRBJ2-3,TRBV7-2,CASSPGTSGRTDTQYF
TRBJ2-3,TRBV28,CASSFVGPSTDTQYF
TRBJ1-1,TRBV18,CASSLAQGGGTEAFF
TRBJ2-5,TRBV11-3,CASSLAVSATSGQETQYF
TRBJ2-1,TRBV19,CASSIDLGNEQFF
TRBJ1-2,TRBV30,CAWRERASNYGYTF
TRBJ2-2,TRBV25-1,CASGRMTGELFF
TRBJ1-2,TRBV14,CASSQVDSTSYGYTF
TRBJ1-1,TRBV28,CASSPSGGPNTEAFF
TRBJ1-2,TRBV23-1,CASSQPDRASDGYTF
TRBJ1-6,TRBV6-5,CASSRQGVSPLHF
TRBJ2-3,TRBV7-2,CASSPPDGSGTDTQYF
TRBJ2-7,TRBV7-4,CASRISGREQYF
TRBJ2-5,TRBV2,CASRTNWANSGETQYF
TRBJ1-4,TRBV5-1,CASSPTGGAEEKLFF
TRBJ2-3,TRBV4-3,CASSQDRGAGGIGDTQYF
TRBJ2-2,TRBV5-1,CASSFLGGTGELFF
TRBJ2-1,TRBV27,CASSLGNIRGNEQFF
TRBJ1-1,TRBV11-2,CASSLTGQGSF
TRBJ2-7,TRBV27,CASTLGGLAGARSSYEQYF
TRBJ1-1,TRBV7-2,CASSLSSGYGEAFF
TRBJ1-1,TRBV30,CAWSLQGEAFF
TRBJ2-3,TRBV9,CASSQRGVGTDTQYF
TRBJ2-6,TRBV5-1,CASSPNTRQYSGANVLTF
TRBJ1-2,TRBV5-4,CASSLESNNYGYTF
TRBJ1-2,TRBV25-1,CASSELGEPGYTF
TRBJ2-5,TRBV4-3,CASSRQARQETQYF
TRBJ1-1,TRBV11-2,CASSSQGIEAFF
TRBJ2-1,TRBV15,CATSGYRGTVNEQFF
TRBJ2-3,TRBV10-3,CAISSSGANTDTQYF
TRBJ2-1,TRBV28,CASTGSRSAINEQFF
TRBJ2-7,TRBV27,CASRISGSNDERYF
TRBJ1-1,TRBV9,CASSVGGLGEAFF
TRBJ1-5,TRBV2,CASKGGYSNQPQHF
TRBJ1-1,TRBV30,CAWSVRTNTEAFF
TRBJ2-5,TRBV2,CVLREQETQYF
TRBJ1-5,TRBV7-2,CASSEDRGGNQPQHF
TRBJ2-3,TRBV5-4,CASSYTDTQYF
TRBJ1-5,TRBV6-1,CASSFSGDSNQPQHF